The rows below give T cell receptor beta chains drawn from one sample of a study of naive and memory T cell subsets. TCRdb called the UMI-ligation and nested PCR reads again in MiXCR, with one record for every CDR3 protein. The sample carries some 83,000 distinct CDR3 sequences, 8% to 9.5% recorded once. The specimen sequenced was naive CD8+ T cells from blood. These receptors all come from a human donor in good health. Each CDR3 is given with its conserved first and last residue. The D gene is left open where the match is weak. The listing skips clone size in some rows; elsewhere it reads once, few, many or a size class.

J gene: TRBJ2-1; clone size: few; V gene: TRBV5-4; D gene: .; CDR3 protein: CASNRQEIDPQRSYNEQFF; CDR3 DNA: TGTGCCAGCAACCGACAGGAGATAGATCCGCAACGCTCCTACAATGAGCAGTTCTTC
J gene: TRBJ2-1; clone size: .; V gene: TRBV28; D gene: TRBD1; CDR3 protein: CASSLGTGRHNEQFF; CDR3 DNA: TGTGCCAGCAGTTTAGGGACAGGGAGACACAATGAGCAGTTCTTC
J gene: TRBJ2-3; clone size: few; V gene: TRBV7-9; D gene: TRBD2; CDR3 protein: CASSFVYERETTDTQYF; CDR3 DNA: TGTGCCAGCAGCTTTGTATACGAGCGGGAGACAACAGATACGCAGTATTTT
J gene: TRBJ2-2; clone size: many; V gene: TRBV29-1; D gene: .; CDR3 protein: CSVEEGAVTGELFF; CDR3 DNA: TGCAGCGTTGAAGAGGGGGCGGTCACCGGGGAGCTGTTTTTT
J gene: TRBJ2-2; clone size: .; V gene: TRBV4-2; D gene: TRBD1; CDR3 protein: CASSPFGTGNPSAPGELFF; CDR3 DNA: TGTGCCAGCAGCCCATTCGGGACAGGGAATCCCTCGGCCCCCGGGGAGCTGTTTTTT
J gene: TRBJ1-2; clone size: once; V gene: TRBV4-1; D gene: .; CDR3 protein: CASSHPTLSHGYTF; CDR3 DNA: TGCGCCAGCAGCCATCCGACCCTAAGCCATGGCTACACCTTC
J gene: TRBJ2-7; clone size: many; V gene: TRBV18; D gene: .; CDR3 protein: CASSPSFSGPTYEQYF; CDR3 DNA: TGTGCCAGCTCACCATCATTTAGCGGTCCCACCTACGAGCAGTACTTC
J gene: TRBJ2-2; clone size: few; V gene: TRBV20-1; D gene: TRBD2; CDR3 protein: CSAPGPSGRPSNTGELFF; CDR3 DNA: TGCAGTGCCCCCGGCCCTAGCGGGAGGCCATCGAACACCGGGGAGCTGTTTTTT
J gene: TRBJ2-7; clone size: many; V gene: TRBV10-2; D gene: .; CDR3 protein: CASSAGTSSSYEQYF; CDR3 DNA: TGCGCCAGCAGTGCCGGGACATCTAGCTCCTACGAGCAGTACTTC
J gene: TRBJ2-1; clone size: many; V gene: TRBV10-2; D gene: .; CDR3 protein: CASSFGQPSYNEQFF; CDR3 DNA: TGCGCCAGCAGCTTCGGACAGCCCTCCTACAATGAGCAGTTCTTC
J gene: TRBJ2-7; clone size: many; V gene: TRBV13; D gene: .; CDR3 protein: CASSLGLSVPEQYF; CDR3 DNA: TGTGCCAGCAGCTTAGGCCTAAGTGTCCCCGAGCAGTACTTC
J gene: TRBJ2-5; clone size: few; V gene: TRBV10-1; D gene: .; CDR3 protein: CASSESLQKTQYF; CDR3 DNA: TGCGCCAGCAGTGAGTCCTTGCAGAAGACCCAGTACTTC
J gene: TRBJ2-7; clone size: few; V gene: TRBV5-1; D gene: TRBD1; CDR3 protein: CASSLLSQGANYEQYF; CDR3 DNA: TGCGCCAGCAGCTTGCTTAGTCAGGGGGCGAACTACGAGCAGTACTTC
J gene: TRBJ2-7; clone size: many; V gene: TRBV7-9; D gene: .; CDR3 protein: CASFEGNEQYF; CDR3 DNA: TGTGCCAGCTTTGAAGGAAACGAGCAGTACTTC
J gene: TRBJ2-7; clone size: few; V gene: TRBV4-3; D gene: .; CDR3 protein: CASSRSLAETFREQYF; CDR3 DNA: TGCGCCAGCAGCCGCTCCTTAGCGGAGACCTTTCGCGAGCAGTACTTC
J gene: TRBJ1-1; clone size: many; V gene: TRBV12-3/TRBV12-4; D gene: .; CDR3 protein: CASSLPPSEAFF; CDR3 DNA: TGTGCCAGCAGTTTACCGCCGAGTGAAGCTTTCTTT
J gene: TRBJ1-5; clone size: many; V gene: TRBV20-1; D gene: .; CDR3 protein: CSVDGWDGRGNQPQHF; CDR3 DNA: TGCAGTGTTGATGGGTGGGATGGTAGAGGCAATCAGCCCCAGCATTTT
J gene: TRBJ2-3; clone size: few; V gene: TRBV27; D gene: TRBD1; CDR3 protein: CASSSRTGDTQYF; CDR3 DNA: TGTGCCAGCAGTTCCCGGACAGGAGATACGCAGTATTTT
J gene: TRBJ2-5; clone size: few; V gene: TRBV4-1; D gene: .; CDR3 protein: CASSQVSGQETQYF; CDR3 DNA: TGCGCCAGCAGCCAAGTTTCGGGCCAAGAGACCCAGTACTTC
J gene: TRBJ2-7; clone size: .; V gene: TRBV5-1; D gene: .; CDR3 protein: CASSLVRSYEQYF; CDR3 DNA: TGCGCCAGCAGCTTGGTTCGCAGCTACGAGCAGTACTTC
J gene: TRBJ1-1; clone size: few; V gene: TRBV7-9; D gene: TRBD1; CDR3 protein: CASSGTGGSVNTEAFF; CDR3 DNA: TGTGCCAGCAGCGGAACAGGGGGCTCGGTGAACACTGAAGCTTTCTTT
J gene: TRBJ2-3; clone size: few; V gene: TRBV12-3/TRBV12-4; D gene: .; CDR3 protein: CASTDGGKGTQYF; CDR3 DNA: TGTGCCAGCACCGATGGGGGGAAGGGTACGCAGTATTTT
J gene: TRBJ1-5; clone size: few; V gene: TRBV5-6; D gene: .; CDR3 protein: CASSLAPGPPTHF; CDR3 DNA: TGTGCCAGCAGCTTGGCCCCGGGACCGCCTACGCATTTT
J gene: TRBJ2-1; clone size: .; V gene: TRBV12-3/TRBV12-4; D gene: TRBD2; CDR3 protein: CASSFGLAGEQFF; CDR3 DNA: TGTGCCAGCAGTTTTGGACTAGCCGGTGAGCAGTTCTTC
J gene: TRBJ2-1; clone size: many; V gene: TRBV5-1; D gene: .; CDR3 protein: CASSLAEVSTNEQFF; CDR3 DNA: TGCGCCAGCAGCTTGGCCGAGGTCAGTACCAATGAGCAGTTCTTC
J gene: TRBJ2-5; clone size: many; V gene: TRBV13; D gene: .; CDR3 protein: CASSPPNRETQYF; CDR3 DNA: TGTGCCAGCAGCCCCCCTAATCGAGAGACCCAGTACTTC
J gene: TRBJ2-1; clone size: .; V gene: TRBV25-1; D gene: .; CDR3 protein: CASAVLTGDYRNEQFF; CDR3 DNA: TGTGCCAGTGCCGTATTGACAGGGGACTACCGCAATGAGCAGTTCTTC
J gene: TRBJ2-1; clone size: few; V gene: TRBV20-1; D gene: TRBD1; CDR3 protein: CSARSGDRVNEQFF; CDR3 DNA: TGCAGTGCTAGATCCGGGGACAGGGTCAATGAGCAGTTCTTC
J gene: TRBJ2-1; clone size: many; V gene: TRBV4-1; D gene: .; CDR3 protein: CASSLELTGPYNEQFF; CDR3 DNA: TGCGCCAGCAGCCTCGAATTGACCGGACCTTACAATGAGCAGTTCTTC
J gene: TRBJ2-1; clone size: .; V gene: TRBV10-2; D gene: TRBD2; CDR3 protein: CATPIGGGRRNEQFF; CDR3 DNA: TGCGCCACCCCGATTGGGGGCGGGAGGCGGAATGAGCAGTTCTTC
J gene: TRBJ1-2; clone size: .; V gene: TRBV6-6; D gene: .; CDR3 protein: CASRSDDLSYGYTF; CDR3 DNA: TGTGCCAGCAGAAGTGATGACCTTAGCTATGGCTACACCTTC
J gene: TRBJ2-5; clone size: .; V gene: TRBV13; D gene: .; CDR3 protein: CASSLSSEQETQYF; CDR3 DNA: TGTGCCAGCAGCTTAAGTAGCGAACAAGAGACCCAGTACTTC
J gene: TRBJ2-7; clone size: .; V gene: TRBV30; D gene: TRBD2; CDR3 protein: CAWTAGTTSSYEQYF; CDR3 DNA: TGTGCCTGGACCGCCGGGACTACCAGCTCCTACGAGCAGTACTTC
J gene: TRBJ1-1; clone size: many; V gene: TRBV27; D gene: .; CDR3 protein: CASSFTGVNTEAFF; CDR3 DNA: TGTGCCAGCAGTTTTACCGGAGTGAACACTGAAGCTTTCTTT
J gene: TRBJ2-7; clone size: few; V gene: TRBV19; D gene: .; CDR3 protein: CASRTSYEQYF; CDR3 DNA: TGTGCCAGTAGGACTAGCTACGAGCAGTACTTC
J gene: TRBJ2-5; clone size: many; V gene: TRBV9; D gene: .; CDR3 protein: CASSVSWDSGETQYF; CDR3 DNA: TGTGCCAGCAGCGTGAGCTGGGATTCAGGAGAGACCCAGTACTTC